The 3 T cell receptor beta chains below all came from one sample that was sequenced in a study of blood T cells in healthy people across ages (dated by TCRdb to between 2015 and 2016). To prepare the library, 5' RACE was applied. Instrument used: Illumina HiSeq 2500. A second roughly 6 to 12 cycle PCR used a sample-barcoded 5' primer and a J-beta primer mix. TCRdb reprocessing: public reads trimmed at Q25 with fastp, clones called with MiXCR, in-frame beta chains kept. Entries that share a CDR3 protein sequence are merged under the most common genes and DNA. The sample table records just under 750,000 distinct CDR3 sequences; about 20% of these occur just once. In total, the top ten clones hold roughly a fifth of the sample. Sequences were obtained from blood. The origin of the receptors is an older man in good health.

In its sample, this clonotype was seen a few times. V is TRBV5-1 and J is TRBJ2-2; D assignment may be TRBD1 or TRBD2 (5 bases each). The CDR3 covers 12 residues. Trimming took off 6 bases at V and 7 bases at J, with 10 bases between the two ends. Germline-derived CDR1 and CDR2 are SGHRS and YFSETQ. In DNA, the CDR3 is TGCGCCAGCAAGAGGGGTAACGGGGAGCTGTTTTTT. Protein sequence: CASKRGNGELFF.

This clonotype appeared a few times. V usage is TRBV12-3 or TRBV12-4 and J usage is TRBJ2-5; 9 bases are a match to TRBD1. This CDR3 spans 19 amino acids. V lost 5 bases to trimming and J lost 5 bases; unmatched junction nucleotides: 21. The CDR3 nucleotides are TGTGCCAGCAGTATACGGACCGGGACAGGGATTACGGCCTTTGAGACCCAGTACTTC. Amino acid sequence: CASSIRTGTGITAFETQYF.

V usage is TRBV3-1 and J usage is TRBJ2-5, with 7 bases identical to TRBD2. The end of the DNA fits TRBJ2-1 better, so the J call may be wrong. CDR1 and CDR2 (germline): LGHDT, YNNKEL (reference sequence). This CDR3 spans 13 amino acids. The CDR3 nucleotides are TGTGCCAGCAGCCGCATACTAGCGTTTGAGCAGTTCTTC. Its protein product is CASSRILAFEQFF.